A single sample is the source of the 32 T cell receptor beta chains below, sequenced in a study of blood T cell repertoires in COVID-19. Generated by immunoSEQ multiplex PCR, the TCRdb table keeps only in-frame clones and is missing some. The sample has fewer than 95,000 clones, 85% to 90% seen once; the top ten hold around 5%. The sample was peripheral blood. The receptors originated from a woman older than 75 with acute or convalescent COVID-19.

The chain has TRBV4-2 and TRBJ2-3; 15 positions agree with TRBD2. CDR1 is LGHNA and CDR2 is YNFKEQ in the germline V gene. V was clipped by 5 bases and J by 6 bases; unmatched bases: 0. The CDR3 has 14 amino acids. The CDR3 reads CASSGTSGGDTQYF. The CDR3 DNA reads TGTGCCAGCAGCGGGACTAGCGGGGGGGATACGCAGTATTTT.

CDR3 DNA sequence: TGTGCCAGTAGAGGGGGGGAAAGGTGGAATGAGCAGTTCTTC. Protein sequence: CASRGGERWNEQFF. The chain links TRBV19 to TRBJ2-1; weak D call: TRBD2 (7 bases). V was cut by 6 bases and J by 7 bases, with 16 bases left in between. This CDR3 has 14 amino acids. In germline, CDR1 is LNHDA, CDR2 SQIVND (reference sequence).

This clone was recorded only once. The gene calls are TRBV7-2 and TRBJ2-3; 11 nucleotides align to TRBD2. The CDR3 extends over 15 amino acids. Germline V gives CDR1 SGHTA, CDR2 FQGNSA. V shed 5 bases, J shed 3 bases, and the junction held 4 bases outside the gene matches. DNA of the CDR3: TGTGCCAGCAGCCCCCGACTAGCGGGGACAGATACGCAGTATTTT. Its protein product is CASSPRLAGTDTQYF.

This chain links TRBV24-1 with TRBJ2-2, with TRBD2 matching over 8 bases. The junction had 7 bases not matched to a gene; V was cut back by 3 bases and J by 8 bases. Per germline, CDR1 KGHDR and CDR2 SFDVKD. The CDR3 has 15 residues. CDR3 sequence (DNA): TGTGCCACCAGTGATCCTAGCGGGCTATCTGGGGAGCTGTTTTTT. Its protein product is CATSDPSGLSGELFF.

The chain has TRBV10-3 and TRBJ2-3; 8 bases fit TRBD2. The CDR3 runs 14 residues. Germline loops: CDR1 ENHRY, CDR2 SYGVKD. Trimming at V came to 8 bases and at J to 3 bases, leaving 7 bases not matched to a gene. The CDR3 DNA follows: TGTGCCATCGGGGCCAGCGGGGGAACAGATACGCAGTATTTT. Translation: CAIGASGGTDTQYF.

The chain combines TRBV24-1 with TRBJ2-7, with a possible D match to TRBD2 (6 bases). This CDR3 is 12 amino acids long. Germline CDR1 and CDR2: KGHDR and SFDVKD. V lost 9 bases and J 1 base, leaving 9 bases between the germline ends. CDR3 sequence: CATGRPSYEQYF. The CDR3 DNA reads TGTGCCACCGGGAGGCCATCCTACGAGCAGTACTTC.

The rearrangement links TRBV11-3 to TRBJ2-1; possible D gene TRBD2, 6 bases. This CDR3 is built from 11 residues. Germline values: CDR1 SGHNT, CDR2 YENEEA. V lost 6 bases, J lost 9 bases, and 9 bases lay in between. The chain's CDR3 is CASSLGGEQFF. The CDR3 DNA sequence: TGTGCCAGCAGTTTGGGGGGTGAGCAGTTCTTC.

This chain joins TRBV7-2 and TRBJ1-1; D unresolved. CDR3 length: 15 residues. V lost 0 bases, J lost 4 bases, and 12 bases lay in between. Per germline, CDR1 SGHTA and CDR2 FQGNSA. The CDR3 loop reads CASSLADAGGTEAFF. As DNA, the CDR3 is TGTGCCAGCAGCTTAGCGGATGCGGGAGGCACTGAAGCTTTCTTT. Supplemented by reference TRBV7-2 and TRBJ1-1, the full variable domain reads GAGVSQSPSNKVTEKGKDVELRCDPISGHTALYWYRQSLGQGLEFLIYFQGNSAPDKSGLPSDRFSAERTGGSVSTLTIQRTQQEDSAVYLCASSLADAGGTEAFFGQGTRLTVV.

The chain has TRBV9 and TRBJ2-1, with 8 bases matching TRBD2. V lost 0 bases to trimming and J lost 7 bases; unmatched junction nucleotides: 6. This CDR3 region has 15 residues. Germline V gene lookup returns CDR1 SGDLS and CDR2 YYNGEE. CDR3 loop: CASSVGSGIANEQFF. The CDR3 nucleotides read TGTGCCAGCAGCGTAGGTAGCGGGATTGCAAATGAGCAGTTCTTC. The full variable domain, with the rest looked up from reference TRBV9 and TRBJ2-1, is DSGVTQTPKHLITATGQRVTLRCSPRSGDLSVYWYQQSLDQGLQFLIQYYNGEERAKGNILERFSAQQFPDLHSELNLSSLELGDSALYFCASSVGSGIANEQFFGPGTRLTVL.

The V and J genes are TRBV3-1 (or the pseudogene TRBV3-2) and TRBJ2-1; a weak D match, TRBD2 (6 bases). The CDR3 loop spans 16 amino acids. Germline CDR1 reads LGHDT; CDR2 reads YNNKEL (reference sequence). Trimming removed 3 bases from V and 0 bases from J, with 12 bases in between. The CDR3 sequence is CASSHPSVSSYNEQFF. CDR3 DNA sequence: TGTGCCAGCAGCCACCCTAGCGTCAGCTCCTACAATGAGCAGTTCTTC.

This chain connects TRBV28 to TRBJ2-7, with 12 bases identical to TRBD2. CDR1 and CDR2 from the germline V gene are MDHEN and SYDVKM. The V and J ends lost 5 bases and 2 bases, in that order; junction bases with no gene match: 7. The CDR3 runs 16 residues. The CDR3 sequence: CASSLTSGGITYEQYF. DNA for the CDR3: TGTGCCAGCAGTCTGACTAGCGGGGGCATTACCTACGAGCAGTACTTC.

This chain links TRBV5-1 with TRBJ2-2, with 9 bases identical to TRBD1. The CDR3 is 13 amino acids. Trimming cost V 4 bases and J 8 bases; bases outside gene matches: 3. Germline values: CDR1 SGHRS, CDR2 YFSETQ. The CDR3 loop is CASSLQGAGELFF. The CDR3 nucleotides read TGCGCCAGCAGCCTACAGGGGGCGGGGGAGCTGTTTTTT.

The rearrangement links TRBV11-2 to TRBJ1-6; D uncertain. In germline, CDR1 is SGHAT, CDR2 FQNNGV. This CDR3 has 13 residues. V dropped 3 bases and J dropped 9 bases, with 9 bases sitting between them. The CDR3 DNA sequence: TGTGCCAGCAGCTTGAGGGAGGGTTCACCCCTCCACTTT. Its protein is CASSLREGSPLHF.

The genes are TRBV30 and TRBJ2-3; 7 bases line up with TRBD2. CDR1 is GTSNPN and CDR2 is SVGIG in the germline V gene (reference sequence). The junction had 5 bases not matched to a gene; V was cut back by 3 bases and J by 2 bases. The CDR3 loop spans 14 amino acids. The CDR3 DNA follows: TGTGCCTGGAGCCAAGCGGGGAACACAGATACGCAGTATTTT. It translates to CAWSQAGNTDTQYF.

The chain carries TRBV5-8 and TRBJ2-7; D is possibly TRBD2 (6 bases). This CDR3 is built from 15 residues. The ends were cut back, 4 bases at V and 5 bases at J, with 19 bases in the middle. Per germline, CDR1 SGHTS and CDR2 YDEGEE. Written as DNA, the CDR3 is TGTGCCAGCAGCCTCGTAGGCGGGACGTCCCACGAGCAGTACTTC. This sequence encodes CASSLVGGTSHEQYF.

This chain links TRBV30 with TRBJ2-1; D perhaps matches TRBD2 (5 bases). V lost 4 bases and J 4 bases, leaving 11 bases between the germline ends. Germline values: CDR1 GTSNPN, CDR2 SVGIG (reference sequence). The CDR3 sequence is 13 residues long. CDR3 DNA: TGTGCCTGGATCCCGGGATCTTACAATGAGCAGTTCTTC. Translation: CAWIPGSYNEQFF.

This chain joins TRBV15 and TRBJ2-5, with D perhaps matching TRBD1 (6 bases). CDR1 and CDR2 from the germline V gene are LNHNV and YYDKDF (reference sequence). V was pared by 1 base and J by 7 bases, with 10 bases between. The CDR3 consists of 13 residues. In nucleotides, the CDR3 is TGTGCCACCAGCAGAGCAGGGGACGCGACCCAGTACTTC. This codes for CATSRAGDATQYF.

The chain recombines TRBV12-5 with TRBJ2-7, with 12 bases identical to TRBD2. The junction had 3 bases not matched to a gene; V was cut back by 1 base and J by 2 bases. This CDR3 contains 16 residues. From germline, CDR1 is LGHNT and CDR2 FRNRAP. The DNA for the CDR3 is TGTGCTAGTGGTTTGGCGACTAGCGGGAGTCCCTACGAGCAGTACTTC. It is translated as CASGLATSGSPYEQYF.

CDR3 region: CASSFGPQATEAFF. The CDR3 DNA follows: TGTGCCAGCAGCTTTGGGCCCCAGGCCACTGAAGCTTTCTTT. The rearrangement links TRBV5-5 to TRBJ1-1; no clear D gene. This CDR3 comprises 14 residues. Germline lookup yields CDR1 SGHKS and CDR2 YYEKEE (reference sequence). Trimming stripped 2 bases from V and 4 bases from J, with 12 bases between.

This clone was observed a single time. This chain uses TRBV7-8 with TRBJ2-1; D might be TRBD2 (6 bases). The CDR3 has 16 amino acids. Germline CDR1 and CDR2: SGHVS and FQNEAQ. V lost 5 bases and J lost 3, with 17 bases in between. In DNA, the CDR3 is TGTGCCAGCAGCCTGGGACTCGTCTCTTTCTACAATGAGCAGTTCTTC. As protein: CASSLGLVSFYNEQFF.

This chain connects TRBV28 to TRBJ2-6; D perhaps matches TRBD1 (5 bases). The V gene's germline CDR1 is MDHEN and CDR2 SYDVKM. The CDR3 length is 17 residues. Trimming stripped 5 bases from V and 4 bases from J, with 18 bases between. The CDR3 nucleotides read TGTGCCAGCAGTCAACAGGTAAACCTTGCGGGGGCCAACGTCCTGACTTTC. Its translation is CASSQQVNLAGANVLTF. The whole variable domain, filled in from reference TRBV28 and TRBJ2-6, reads DVKVTQSSRYLVKRTGEKVFLECVQDMDHENMFWYRQDPGLGLRLIYFSYDVKMKEKGDIPEGYSVSREKKERFSLILESASTNQTSMYLCASSQQVNLAGANVLTFGAGSRLTVL.

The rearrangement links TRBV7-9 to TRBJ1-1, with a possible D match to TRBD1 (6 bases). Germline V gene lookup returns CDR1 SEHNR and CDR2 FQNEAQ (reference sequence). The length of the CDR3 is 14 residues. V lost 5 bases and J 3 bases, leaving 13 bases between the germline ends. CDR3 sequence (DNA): TGTGCCAGCAGCGGAGGGGGGAGGGACACTGAAGCTTTCTTT. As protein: CASSGGGRDTEAFF.

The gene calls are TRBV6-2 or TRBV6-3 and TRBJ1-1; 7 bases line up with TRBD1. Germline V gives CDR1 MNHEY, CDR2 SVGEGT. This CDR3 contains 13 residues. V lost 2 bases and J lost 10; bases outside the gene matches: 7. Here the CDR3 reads CASSYRQGVLAFF. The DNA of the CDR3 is TGTGCCAGCAGTTACCGGCAGGGGGTGTTAGCTTTCTTT.

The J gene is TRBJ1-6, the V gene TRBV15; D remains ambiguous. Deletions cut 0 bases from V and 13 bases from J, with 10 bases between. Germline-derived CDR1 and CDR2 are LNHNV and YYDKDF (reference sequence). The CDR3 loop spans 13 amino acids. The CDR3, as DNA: TGTGCCACCAGCAGAGACGGGATGGATCCCCTCCACTTT. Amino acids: CATSRDGMDPLHF.

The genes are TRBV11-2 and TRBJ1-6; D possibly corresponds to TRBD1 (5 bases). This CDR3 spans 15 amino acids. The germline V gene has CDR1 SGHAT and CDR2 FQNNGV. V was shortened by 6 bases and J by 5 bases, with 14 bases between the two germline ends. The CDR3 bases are TGTGCCAGCAGGCCCGCAGGGATGCATAATTCACCCCTCCACTTT. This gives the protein CASRPAGMHNSPLHF.

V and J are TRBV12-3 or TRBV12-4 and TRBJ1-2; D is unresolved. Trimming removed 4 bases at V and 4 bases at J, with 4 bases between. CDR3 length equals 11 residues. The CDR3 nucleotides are TGTGCCAGCAGTTCCTTCTATGGCTACACCTTC. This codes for CASSSFYGYTF.

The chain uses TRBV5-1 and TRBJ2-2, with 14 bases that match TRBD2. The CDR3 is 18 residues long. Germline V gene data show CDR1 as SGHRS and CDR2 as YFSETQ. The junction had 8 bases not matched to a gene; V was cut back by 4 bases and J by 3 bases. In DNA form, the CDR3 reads TGCGCCAGCAGCCCCCTGACTAGCGGGAGGGGTCACACCGGGGAGCTGTTTTTT. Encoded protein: CASSPLTSGRGHTGELFF.

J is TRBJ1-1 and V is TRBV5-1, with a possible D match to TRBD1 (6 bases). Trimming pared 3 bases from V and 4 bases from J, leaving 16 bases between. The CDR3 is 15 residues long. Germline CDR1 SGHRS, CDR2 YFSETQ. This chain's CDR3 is CASSSAGGQGTEAFF. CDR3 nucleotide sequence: TGCGCCAGCAGCTCGGCGGGGGGGCAGGGCACTGAAGCTTTCTTT.

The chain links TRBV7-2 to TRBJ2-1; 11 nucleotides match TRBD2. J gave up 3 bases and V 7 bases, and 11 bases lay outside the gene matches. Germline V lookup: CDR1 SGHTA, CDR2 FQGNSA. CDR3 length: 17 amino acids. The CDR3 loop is CASTANSGRALYNEQFF. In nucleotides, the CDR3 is TGTGCCAGCACCGCTAATAGCGGGAGGGCCCTCTACAATGAGCAGTTCTTC.

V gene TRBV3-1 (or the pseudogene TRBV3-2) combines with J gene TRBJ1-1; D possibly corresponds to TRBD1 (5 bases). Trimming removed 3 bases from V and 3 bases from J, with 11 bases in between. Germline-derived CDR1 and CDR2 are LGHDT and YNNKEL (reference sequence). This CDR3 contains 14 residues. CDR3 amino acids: CASSHRTLDTEAFF. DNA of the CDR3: TGTGCCAGCAGCCACAGGACACTCGACACTGAAGCTTTCTTT.

CDR3 nucleotide sequence: TGTGCCACCAGCAGAGTCGACAGGGGTTACGAGCAGTACTTC. This translates into CATSRVDRGYEQYF. The chain recombines TRBV15 with TRBJ2-7; TRBD1 matches 8 bases. V lost 1 base and J lost 4; bases outside the gene matches: 3. CDR3 length: 14 amino acids. The germline V gene encodes CDR1 LNHNV and CDR2 YYDKDF (reference sequence).

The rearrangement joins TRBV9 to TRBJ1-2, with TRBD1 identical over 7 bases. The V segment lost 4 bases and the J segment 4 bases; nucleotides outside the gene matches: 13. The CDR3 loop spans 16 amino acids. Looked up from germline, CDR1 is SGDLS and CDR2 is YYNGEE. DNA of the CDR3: TGTGCCAGCAGCCCTGGGGGCCCCCAGGGGGTCTATGGCTACACCTTC. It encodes CASSPGGPQGVYGYTF.